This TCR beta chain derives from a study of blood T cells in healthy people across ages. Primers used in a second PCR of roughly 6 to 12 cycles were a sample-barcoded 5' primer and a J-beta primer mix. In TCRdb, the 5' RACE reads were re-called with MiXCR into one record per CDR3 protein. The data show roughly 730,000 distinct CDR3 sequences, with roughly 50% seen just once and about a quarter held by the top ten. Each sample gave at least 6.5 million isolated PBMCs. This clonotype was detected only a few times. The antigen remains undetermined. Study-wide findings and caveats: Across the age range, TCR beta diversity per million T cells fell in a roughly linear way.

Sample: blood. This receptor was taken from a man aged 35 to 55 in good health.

Here the CDR3 reads CASSPSREETQYF. DNA for the CDR3: TGTGCCAGCAGCCCCAGCAGGGAAGAGACCCAGTACTTC. The chain links TRBV7-2 to TRBJ2-5; the D gene is possibly TRBD1 (5 bases). Trimming left V 5 bases short and J 3 bases short, with 10 bases between. Germline-derived CDR1 and CDR2 are SGHTA and FQGNSA. The CDR3 is 13 residues long.